This TCR beta chain came from a study of response to subunit inactivated influenza vaccine. Concerning this clonotype: Its target is not known.

Study observations and caveats: Authors suggested seasonal influenza vaccinations each recruit few new T cells.

The CDR3 consists of 17 residues. Trimming removed 5 bases from V and 0 bases from J, with 14 bases in between. Per germline, CDR1 MNHEY and CDR2 SMNVEV (reference sequence). TCRdb re-called the RT-PCR reads with MiXCR, one entry per CDR3 protein. The sample yields some 540,000 distinct CDR3 sequences, under 25% seen once. These data also featured in a second study, about T cells expressing NK-cell markers. In that study: UMIs were included in TCR beta cDNA generated by 5'RACE template switching. In roughly six donors, dominant CD3+CD56+NKG2C+ clonotypes ranked among the top 10 CD8+ clonotypes.

The receptor was isolated from a man in his forties or fifties who received an inactivated influenza vaccine. The rearrangement links TRBV27 to TRBJ2-6; D perhaps matches TRBD1 (6 bases). Source: CD4+ T cells sorted from PBMCs, taken less than 13 days after vaccination. CDR3 sequence reads: CASSPRDTLSGANVLTF. As DNA, the CDR3 is TGTGCCAGCAGTCCCCGGGACACCCTCTCTGGGGCCAACGTCCTGACTTTC.